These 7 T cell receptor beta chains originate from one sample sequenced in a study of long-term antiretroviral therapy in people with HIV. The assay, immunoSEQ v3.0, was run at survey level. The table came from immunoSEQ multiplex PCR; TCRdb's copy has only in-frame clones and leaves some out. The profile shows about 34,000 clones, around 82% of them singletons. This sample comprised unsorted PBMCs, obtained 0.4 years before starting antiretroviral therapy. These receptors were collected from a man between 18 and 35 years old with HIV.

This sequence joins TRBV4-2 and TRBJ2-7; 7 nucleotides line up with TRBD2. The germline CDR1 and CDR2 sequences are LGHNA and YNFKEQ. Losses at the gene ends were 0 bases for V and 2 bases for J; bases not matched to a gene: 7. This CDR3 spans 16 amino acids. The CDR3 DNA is TGTGCCAGCAGCCAAGATGAAACGGGAGGTCCCTACGAGCAGTACTTC. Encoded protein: CASSQDETGGPYEQYF.

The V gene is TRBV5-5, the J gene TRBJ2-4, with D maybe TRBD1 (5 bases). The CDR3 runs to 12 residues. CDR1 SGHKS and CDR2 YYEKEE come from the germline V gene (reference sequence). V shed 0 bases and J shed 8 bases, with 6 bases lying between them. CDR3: CASSLARDIQYF. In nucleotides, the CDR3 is TGTGCCAGCAGCTTGGCCAGGGACATTCAGTACTTC.

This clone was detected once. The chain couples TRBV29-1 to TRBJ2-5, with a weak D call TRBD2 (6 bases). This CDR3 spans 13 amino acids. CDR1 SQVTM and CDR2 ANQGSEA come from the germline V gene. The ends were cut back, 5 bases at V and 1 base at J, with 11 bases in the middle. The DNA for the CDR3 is TGCAGCGTTTGGTTGGGGGGCCAAGAGACCCAGTACTTC. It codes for CSVWLGGQETQYF.

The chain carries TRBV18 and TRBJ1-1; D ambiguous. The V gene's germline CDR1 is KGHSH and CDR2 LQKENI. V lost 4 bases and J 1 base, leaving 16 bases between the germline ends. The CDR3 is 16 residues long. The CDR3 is CASSRSKTTWNTEAFF. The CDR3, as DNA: TGTGCCAGCTCACGGTCGAAAACTACTTGGAACACTGAAGCTTTCTTT.

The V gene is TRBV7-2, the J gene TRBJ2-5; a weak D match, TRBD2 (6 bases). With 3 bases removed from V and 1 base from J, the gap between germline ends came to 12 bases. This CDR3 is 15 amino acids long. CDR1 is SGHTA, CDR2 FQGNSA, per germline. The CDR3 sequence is CASSFTSGSQETQYF. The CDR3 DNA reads TGTGCCAGCAGCTTCACGTCCGGGAGCCAAGAGACCCAGTACTTC.

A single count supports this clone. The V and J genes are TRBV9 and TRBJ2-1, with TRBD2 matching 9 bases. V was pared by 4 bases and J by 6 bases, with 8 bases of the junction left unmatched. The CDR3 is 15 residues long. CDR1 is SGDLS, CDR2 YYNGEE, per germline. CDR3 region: CASSLGAGGFNEQFF. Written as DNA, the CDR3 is TGTGCCAGCAGCCTTGGAGCGGGAGGATTCAATGAGCAGTTCTTC.

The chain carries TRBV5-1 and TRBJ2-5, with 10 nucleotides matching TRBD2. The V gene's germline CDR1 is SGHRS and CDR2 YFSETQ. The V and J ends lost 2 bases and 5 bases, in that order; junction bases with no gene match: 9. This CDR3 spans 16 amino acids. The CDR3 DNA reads TGCGCCAGCAGCTTCGCTAGCGGGGGTACGAAGGAGACCCAGTACTTC. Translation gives CASSFASGGTKETQYF.